This TCR beta chain is from a study of regulatory T cells (dated by TCRdb to 2016 to 2019). With respect to the entire study: Between CD3G-deficient patients and healthy controls, the study compared T-cell receptor beta repertoires in sorted regulatory T cells, conventional CD4+ T cells and CD8+ T cells. Overall study outcomes, separate from this receptor: In patients, repertoires had restricted unique TRB V-J pairs and skewed V and J gene usage, with regulatory T cells showing the most marked changes. Hydrophobic residues at CDR3 positions 6 and 7 were enriched in conventional CD4+ T cells from CD3G-deficient patients, suggesting more self-reactive specificities.

For this clone: Its binding antigen is unknown. It has no much larger one-base neighbor in the sample; base qualities were not kept.

In the multiplex PCR, 52 forward TRBV primers and 13 reverse TRBJ primers were used, and assay-based and computational corrections were applied for amplification bias. Rearranged TRB loci were amplified from genomic DNA by multiplex PCR within the immunoSEQ assay. Sequencing of the TRB amplicons was done on an Illumina HiSeq platform. Concerning the study's data processing: Custom algorithms error-filtered the raw sequences and aligned the raw sequences to reference gene sequences, after which the immunoSEQ online tools were used for analysis. Productive and nonproductive TRB rearrangement frequencies were evaluated among both unique and total sequences. For TRB CDR3 positions 6 and 7, hydrophobicity together with amino acid composition served as the basis for assessing self-reactivity potential. Groups were compared by t tests, Mann-Whitney tests or two-way ANOVA performed in Prism software. The table was pulled from immuneACCESS by TCRdb, which kept in-frame rearrangements only. Such tables lose some clones; where checked, under half of the loss comes from unresolved V genes, and the rest has no known cause. V, J and clone size are those of that table, while D and trimming were read from the DNA. Recorded for this sample are about 23,000 clones; 70% to 90% of them occurred a single time. 1.3% of the sample is held by the ten biggest clonotypes.

Every CD3G-deficient patient showed evidence of autoimmunity, and the autoimmunity was more severe in two of the patients. At testing, patients were between 2 and 39 years old and showed lower naive and higher memory CD4+ and CD8+ T-cell proportions. CD4+ cells were FACS-sorted into CD25-high CD127-low regulatory T cells and CD25-low CD127-high conventional CD4+ T cells. Six individuals with CD3G deficiency made up the patient group. Patient samples and clinical data were obtained from an international physician network spanning the United States, Europe and Asia. Peripheral blood mononuclear cells were isolated by Ficoll density separation. Trimming removed 4 bases from V and 2 bases from J; the gene matches leave 7 bases unexplained. CDR1 and CDR2, per the germline V gene (reference sequence), are SEHNR and FQNEAQ. From its cysteine to its phenylalanine, the CDR3 spans 16 amino acids. The read is trimmed to its CDR3 DNA, 48 bases read in frame from base 1.

Rearrangement joined TRBV7-9 to TRBJ2-2; 7 central nucleotides agree with TRBD2. The sequenced sample was conventional CD4+ T cells sorted from blood. The origin of this receptor is a child under 18 with CD3G deficiency. The CDR3 protein: CASSSPSGINTGELFF. The base sequence is TGTGCCAGCAGCTCACCCAGCGGGATCAACACCGGGGAGCTGTTTTTT.